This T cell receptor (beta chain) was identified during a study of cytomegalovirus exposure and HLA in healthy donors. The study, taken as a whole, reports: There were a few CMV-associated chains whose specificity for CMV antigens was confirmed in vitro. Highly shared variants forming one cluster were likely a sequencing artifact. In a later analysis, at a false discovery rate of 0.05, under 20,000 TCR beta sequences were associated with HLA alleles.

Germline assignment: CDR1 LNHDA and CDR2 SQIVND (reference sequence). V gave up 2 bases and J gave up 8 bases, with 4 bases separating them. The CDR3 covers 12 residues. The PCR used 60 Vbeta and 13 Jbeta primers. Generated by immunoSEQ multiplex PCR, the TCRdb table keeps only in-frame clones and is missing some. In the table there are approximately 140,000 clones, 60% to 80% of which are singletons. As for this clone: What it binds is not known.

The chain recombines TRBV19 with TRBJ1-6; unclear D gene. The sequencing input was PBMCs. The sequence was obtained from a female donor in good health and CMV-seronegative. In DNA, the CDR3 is TGTGCCAGTAGTATATCAGATTCACCCCTCCACTTT. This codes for CASSISDSPLHF. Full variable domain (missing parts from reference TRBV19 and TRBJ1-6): DGGITQSPKYLFRKEGQNVTLSCEQNLNHDAMYWYRQDPGQGLRLIYYSQIVNDFQKGDIAEGYSVSREKKESFPLTVTSAQKNPTAFYLCASSISDSPLHFGNGTRLTVT.